This entry lists 24 T cell receptor beta chains sequenced from one sample in a study of blood T cell repertoires in COVID-19. Assay used: immunoSEQ multiplex PCR; TCRdb lists only in-frame clones, some missing. The repertoire includes about 110,000 clones, roughly nine tenths of them detected once, and under 5.5% sits in the top ten. The sequencing input was peripheral blood. The receptors were gathered from a man in his forties with active or convalescent COVID-19.

The rearrangement joins TRBV6-2 or TRBV6-3 to TRBJ2-7; 7 nucleotides match TRBD2. Trimming removed 5 bases from V and 1 base from J; junction bases left unmatched: 11. The CDR3 runs to 16 residues. Germline V gives CDR1 MNHEY, CDR2 SVGEGT. The CDR3, as DNA: TGTGCCAGCAGTGGCTCTCTGCGAGCGGGATCCTACGAGCAGTACTTC. This gives the protein CASSGSLRAGSYEQYF.

The chain links TRBV27 to TRBJ1-1; TRBD1 aligns across 7 bases. The V segment lost 3 bases and the J segment 1 base; nucleotides outside the gene matches: 17. The germline V gene encodes CDR1 MNHEY and CDR2 SMNVEV (reference sequence). This CDR3 contains 19 residues. The CDR3 reads CASSFLTALTGRKNTEAFF. In DNA, the CDR3 is TGTGCCAGCAGTTTCCTCACTGCCCTGACAGGGCGGAAGAACACTGAAGCTTTCTTT.

The chain carries TRBV5-4 and TRBJ2-7; 7 bases line up with TRBD1. Germline loops: CDR1 SGHNT, CDR2 YYREEE (reference sequence). The V segment lost 4 bases and the J segment 6 bases; nucleotides outside the gene matches: 7. CDR3 length: 13 amino acids. This CDR3 reads CASSLDRVGEQYF. Here the CDR3 DNA reads TGTGCCAGCAGCCTCGACAGGGTTGGCGAGCAGTACTTC.

V gene TRBV5-1 combines with J gene TRBJ2-5, with a tentative D call TRBD1 (6 bases). V was shortened by 2 bases and J by 2 bases, with 13 bases between the two germline ends. Germline CDR1 reads SGHRS; CDR2 reads YFSETQ. The CDR3 runs 15 residues. CDR3 sequence reads: CASSLTGTNQETQYF. The CDR3 coding sequence is TGCGCCAGCAGCTTAACCGGGACAAATCAAGAGACCCAGTACTTC.

This chain connects TRBV5-1 to TRBJ2-7, with D possibly TRBD1 on 5 matching bases. The germline gives CDR1 SGHRS, CDR2 YFSETQ. V was clipped by 0 bases and J by 0 bases, with 10 bases between them. The CDR3 is made up of 15 amino acids. CDR3 DNA sequence: TGCGCCAGCAGCTTGGGCCCAGGGTCCTCCTACGAGCAGTACTTC. It encodes CASSLGPGSSYEQYF.

The chain has TRBV28 and TRBJ2-7, with D possibly TRBD2 on 6 matching bases. V dropped 6 bases and J dropped 1 base, with 13 bases sitting between them. CDR3 length: 14 amino acids. Per the germline V gene, CDR1 is MDHEN and CDR2 is SYDVKM. The CDR3 DNA sequence: TGTGCCAGCAGGGTCGGGGGTGCGTCCTACGAGCAGTACTTC. Residues: CASRVGGASYEQYF. The variable domain in full, completed from reference TRBV28 and TRBJ2-7, reads DVKVTQSSRYLVKRTGEKVFLECVQDMDHENMFWYRQDPGLGLRLIYFSYDVKMKEKGDIPEGYSVSREKKERFSLILESASTNQTSMYLCASRVGGASYEQYFGPGTRLTVT.

The V and J genes are TRBV4-2 and TRBJ1-6; 8 positions agree with TRBD1. This CDR3 spans 15 amino acids. CDR1 is LGHNA, CDR2 YNFKEQ, per germline. After removal of 6 bases from V and 5 bases from J, the junction contained 6 bases not matched to a gene. The CDR3 is CASRRDRGDNSPLHF. In DNA, the CDR3 is TGTGCCAGCAGGAGAGACAGGGGCGATAATTCACCCCTCCACTTT.

In DNA, the CDR3 is TGTGCCAGCACTGGAGGGTCGAACACCGGGGAGCTGTTTTTT. Amino acids: CASTGGSNTGELFF. This chain connects TRBV2 to TRBJ2-2, with a possible D match to TRBD2 (6 bases). Trimming removed 7 bases from V and 0 bases from J, with 9 bases in between. The CDR3 covers 14 residues. Germline lookup yields CDR1 SNHLY and CDR2 FYNNEI.

This rearrangement joins TRBV11-2 to TRBJ1-2, with D maybe TRBD1 (5 bases). Trimming took 5 bases from V and 2 from J, leaving 9 bases between them. CDR3 length: 13 residues. Germline assignment: CDR1 SGHAT and CDR2 FQNNGV. CDR3 nucleotide sequence: TGTGCCAGCAGCAATCAGGGAAACTATGGCTACACCTTC. Amino acids: CASSNQGNYGYTF.

The V gene is TRBV28, the J gene TRBJ1-2; 8 bases agree with TRBD1. Germline V gene lookup returns CDR1 MDHEN and CDR2 SYDVKM. Trimming cost V 5 bases and J 8 bases; bases outside gene matches: 7. This CDR3 is 13 amino acids long. CDR3 in DNA: TGTGCCAGCAGTCCCCGGACAGGGAACGGCTACACCTTC. Its protein is CASSPRTGNGYTF.

The table lists this clone with a count of one. J is TRBJ1-2 and V is TRBV29-1; 7 positions agree with TRBD1. Trimming at V came to 4 bases and at J to 4 bases, leaving 6 bases not matched to a gene. CDR1 is SQVTM and CDR2 is ANQGSEA in the germline V gene. The CDR3 covers 13 residues. The CDR3 here is CSVGRQGGYGYTF. The CDR3, as DNA: TGCAGCGTTGGACGCCAGGGGGGCTATGGCTACACCTTC.

This clone appeared once. This sequence joins TRBV28 and TRBJ2-7, with TRBD2 as a possible D gene (6 bases). Trimming pared 4 bases from V and 2 bases from J, leaving 12 bases between. Germline V lookup: CDR1 MDHEN, CDR2 SYDVKM. The CDR3 length is 14 residues. The CDR3 region is CASSSSEPTYEQYF. In DNA, the CDR3 is TGTGCCAGCAGTTCTAGCGAGCCGACCTACGAGCAGTACTTC.

CDR3: CASSNTLTPNEQYF. CDR3 coding DNA: TGTGCCAGCAGCAATACCTTGACTCCCAACGAGCAGTACTTC. V gene TRBV5-4 combines with J gene TRBJ2-7, with no clear D. The germline V and J ends were trimmed by 4 bases and 5 bases, with 16 bases remaining between them. The CDR3 is made up of 14 amino acids. CDR1 is SGHNT, CDR2 YYREEE, per germline (reference sequence).

The V and J genes are TRBV2 and TRBJ1-5; no definite D call. Trimming cost V 7 bases and J 8 bases, with 12 bases left between them. CDR3 length equals 12 residues. Germline CDR1 and CDR2: SNHLY and FYNNEI. CDR3 loop: CASKRIGEPQHF. In DNA form, the CDR3 reads TGTGCCAGCAAAAGAATTGGAGAGCCCCAGCATTTT. The whole variable domain, remainder taken from reference TRBV2 and TRBJ1-5, is EPEVTQTPSHQVTQMGQEVILRCVPISNHLYFYWYRQILGQKVEFLVSFYNNEISEKSEIFDDQFSVERPDGSNFTLKIRSTKLEDSAMYFCASKRIGEPQHFGDGTRLSIL.

This clone appeared a single time. The chain carries TRBV6-4 and TRBJ2-1, with TRBD2 as a possible D gene (5 bases). The CDR3 is 15 residues long. The ends were cut back, 5 bases at V and 9 bases at J, with 20 bases in the middle. CDR1 and CDR2 (germline): MRHNA, SNTAGT. The CDR3 sequence is CASSQMVGAVVEQFF. CDR3 sequence (DNA): TGTGCCAGCAGTCAAATGGTGGGAGCGGTCGTTGAGCAGTTCTTC.

This clone was seen once. The chain combines TRBV6-4 with TRBJ2-5, with 7 bases identical to TRBD2. V shed 2 bases, J shed 4 bases, and the junction held 7 bases outside the gene matches. The CDR3 is 15 amino acids. CDR1 MRHNA and CDR2 SNTAGT come from the germline V gene. The DNA of the CDR3 is TGTGCCAGCAGTGACAGGGCGGGAGAGGGAGAGACCCAGTACTTC. The encoded protein is CASSDRAGEGETQYF.

This chain links TRBV5-1 with TRBJ2-3; 10 bases agree with TRBD2. V lost 4 bases, J lost 2 bases, and 7 bases stayed unmatched. CDR1 is SGHRS, CDR2 YFSETQ, per germline. This CDR3 has 16 residues. The CDR3 sequence is CASSVRLAGPTDTQYF. The CDR3 nucleotides read TGCGCCAGCAGCGTACGACTAGCGGGCCCCACAGATACGCAGTATTTT.

This chain joins TRBV2 and TRBJ2-3, with D possibly TRBD2 on 5 matching bases. V was shortened by 7 bases and J by 7 bases, with 12 bases between the two germline ends. From germline, CDR1 is SNHLY and CDR2 FYNNEI. The CDR3 contains 12 residues. The CDR3 sequence is CASKSGLNTQYF. The CDR3 region has the DNA TGTGCCAGCAAGTCGGGGTTAAATACGCAGTATTTT.

The chain uses TRBV6-1 and TRBJ2-5; TRBD1 might be the D (5 bases). The CDR3 totals 13 residues. V was trimmed by 0 bases and J by 5 bases, leaving 7 bases between them. Germline assignment: CDR1 MNHNS and CDR2 SASEGT. In DNA form, the CDR3 reads TGTGCCAGCAGTGAAGCCCCAGGGGAGACCCAGTACTTC. This translates into CASSEAPGETQYF.

This chain links TRBV5-1 with TRBJ2-1; D possibly corresponds to TRBD1 (5 bases). The V gene's germline CDR1 is SGHRS and CDR2 YFSETQ. The CDR3 loop spans 14 amino acids. The V end was cut by 6 bases, the J end by 2 bases, with 12 bases between. The CDR3 protein is CASNDGATYNEQFF. The CDR3 region has the DNA TGCGCCAGCAACGATGGGGCGACCTACAATGAGCAGTTCTTC. The whole variable domain, remainder taken from reference TRBV5-1 and TRBJ2-1, is KAGVTQTPRYLIKTRGQQVTLSCSPISGHRSVSWYQQTPGQGLQFLFEYFSETQRNKGNFPGRFSGRQFSNSRSEMNVSTLELGDSALYLCASNDGATYNEQFFGPGTRLTVL.

This clone appeared once. The chain joins TRBV25-1 to TRBJ2-6; D call uncertain. This CDR3 is 14 amino acids long. V dropped 7 bases and J dropped 0 bases, with 7 bases sitting between them. CDR1 is MGHDK and CDR2 is SYGVNS in the germline V gene. The CDR3 here is CASTQASGANVLTF. The CDR3 nucleotides are TGTGCCAGCACCCAGGCCTCTGGGGCCAACGTCCTGACTTTC.

The chain joins TRBV7-8 to TRBJ2-2, with no clear D. The CDR3 is made up of 15 amino acids. Germline V gene sequence: CDR1 SGHVS, CDR2 FQNEAQ. V was clipped by 5 bases and J by 4 bases, with 14 bases between them. CDR3 DNA: TGTGCCAGCAGCCCTAAGCCCGCGGTCACCGGGGAGCTGTTTTTT. Its protein product is CASSPKPAVTGELFF.

This chain joins TRBV19 and TRBJ1-2; the match to TRBD1 covers 10 bases. The J segment lost 2 bases and the V segment lost 8 bases, leaving 5 bases of the junction unmatched. The CDR3 has 14 residues. CDR1 is LNHDA, CDR2 SQIVND, per germline (reference sequence). CDR3 bases: TGTGCCAGTCTTAAGACAGGGGGCAACTATGGCTACACCTTC. Encoded protein: CASLKTGGNYGYTF.

The chain carries TRBV6-6 and TRBJ2-3, with TRBD2 matching over 7 bases. Losses at the gene ends were 4 bases for V and 0 bases for J; bases not matched to a gene: 1. The CDR3 runs 14 residues. The germline V gene encodes CDR1 MNHNY and CDR2 SVGAGI (reference sequence). The CDR3 coding sequence is TGTGCCAGCAGTTTTAGCGGGAGCACAGATACGCAGTATTTT. It translates to CASSFSGSTDTQYF.